These 3 T cell receptor beta chains share one sample of origin, sequenced in a study of T-cell reconstitution after alpha-beta-depleted transplantation in children. Unique molecular identifiers were used in preparing the TCRbeta library. One entry per CDR3 protein results from TCRdb running MiXCR on the PCR reads. The repertoire holds roughly 280,000 distinct CDR3 sequences, 11% seen once, with 20% to 30% in the top ten. Sequencing was performed on peripheral blood, taken 180 days after TCRalphabeta/CD19-depleted stem cell transplant. The receptors originated from a male patient between 2 and 9 years old who had a stem cell transplant for chronic granulomatous disease, so the T cells may come from the graft donor.

This clonotype has at least ten counts. V is TRBV7-2 and J is TRBJ2-3; D perhaps matches TRBD2 (6 bases). The CDR3 covers 13 residues. Trimming cost V 4 bases and J 8 bases, with 13 bases left between them. CDR1 is SGHTA and CDR2 is FQGNSA in the germline V gene. CDR3 coding DNA: TGTGCCAGCAGCTCAACCGGGACTCTTACGCAGTATTTT. It translates to CASSSTGTLTQYF.

This clonotype was seen a single time. A much larger clone sits a single nucleotide away, making a read error possible. The CDR3 coding sequence is TGTGCCAGCGGGGAATGGGGCAATCAGCCCCAGCATTTT. Protein: CASGEWGNQPQHF. This chain joins TRBV6-1 and TRBJ1-5; D not certain. Per germline, CDR1 MNHNS and CDR2 SASEGT. This CDR3 is built from 13 residues. Trimming shortened V by 8 bases and J by 2 bases, and 10 bases separated the two germline ends.

As for this clonotype: Possible read error: a much larger clone is one base away. V usage is TRBV5-1 and J usage is TRBJ2-7; D possibly matches TRBD1 or TRBD2 (6 bases each). Germline V gene lookup returns CDR1 SGHRS and CDR2 YFSETQ. V was clipped by 3 bases and J by 7 bases, with 20 bases between them. The CDR3 is made up of 15 amino acids. CDR3 DNA: TGCGCCAGCAGCTCGTACCAGGACTACCAGGGGGAGCAGTACTTC. This codes for CASSSYQDYQGEQYF.